The rows below give T cell receptor beta chains drawn from one sample of a study of cytomegalovirus exposure and HLA in healthy donors. The protocol was immunoSEQ multiplex PCR, while the TCRdb copy is restricted to in-frame clones and leaves out a portion. The sample includes fewer than 250,000 clones, around 79% seen only once; the top ten take around 1.5%. Sequencing used PBMCs. The receptors were gathered from a woman aged 45 to 65 in good health and CMV-seronegative. Each CDR3 is given with its conserved first and last residue. A D gene is named only where the DNA matches it firmly. Clone size is given for some rows only: seen once, a few or many times, or a class if the clone is expanded.

size	D	V	J	DNA	CDR3
.	.	TRBV10-1	TRBJ1-5	TGCGCCAGCACTCAATGCCCGGGTTGGGTCGGTCAGCCCCAGCATTTT	CASTQCPGWVGQPQHF
.	.	TRBV7-2	TRBJ1-1	TGTGCCAGCAGCCCGTCGACAGGACGAAATACTGAAGCTTTCTTT	CASSPSTGRNTEAFF
few	.	TRBV28	TRBJ1-1	TGTGCCAGCAGTTTACCGACAGCCAGGGCTTTCTTT	CASSLPTARAFF
.	.	TRBV9	TRBJ2-1	TGTGCCAGCAGCGTAGCCCTAGACGATGAGCAGTTCTTC	CASSVALDDEQFF
.	.	TRBV14	TRBJ1-2	TGTGCCAGCAGCCCCGGACTGTCCTATGGCTACACCTTC	CASSPGLSYGYTF
once	.	TRBV7-2	TRBJ2-3	TGTGCCAGCAGCAAACCAGGAGATACGCAGTATTTT	CASSKPGDTQYF
.	.	TRBV5-6	TRBJ1-6	TGTGCCAGCAGCTTGGCGGGTACGGACTGGTATTCACCCCTCCACTTT	CASSLAGTDWYSPLHF
.	.	TRBV11-1	TRBJ2-7	TGTGCCAGCAGCCCTGCCGGGACTCGGCTAAGGAACGAGCAGTACTTC	CASSPAGTRLRNEQYF
.	.	TRBV19	TRBJ1-5	TGTGCCAGTAGTATAGCCTCTACAGGAGTAGTCCGGCAGCCCCAGCATTTT	CASSIASTGVVRQPQHF
few	TRBD2	TRBV2	TRBJ2-7	TGTGCCAGCAAGACGCAGGGGCTAGCGGGAGGCGAGCAGTACTTC	CASKTQGLAGGEQYF
.	.	TRBV9	TRBJ1-5	TGTGCCAGCAGCGTAGACAGCTTCGGGGATCAGCCCCAGCATTTT	CASSVDSFGDQPQHF
.	.	TRBV5-6	TRBJ2-5	TGTGCCAGCAGCTTGGAGTCAACAGGGCTGAACTTC	CASSLESTGLNF
few	TRBD1	TRBV19	TRBJ1-1	TGTGCCAGTAGTCGTGACAGGGACACTGAAGCTTTCTTT	CASSRDRDTEAFF
.	.	TRBV7-2	TRBJ1-5	TGTGCCAGCAGCCTCAGGTGGCAGGGAAATCAGCCCCAGCATTTT	CASSLRWQGNQPQHF
.	.	TRBV5-8	TRBJ1-1	TGTGCCAGCAGCTTGGTTCAGGACATGAACACTGAAGCTTTCTTT	CASSLVQDMNTEAFF
.	.	TRBV4-2	TRBJ2-2	TGTGCCAGCAGCCAAGAAGGGAGTAGCACCGGGGAGCTGTTTTTT	CASSQEGSSTGELFF
once	.	TRBV19	TRBJ1-1	TGTGCCAGTAGTATAAGGGGCTTGAACACTGAAGCTTTCTTT	CASSIRGLNTEAFF
.	TRBD1	TRBV4-1	TRBJ2-7	TGCGCCAGCAGCCAGGGGACAGGCGTGGGGTCCTACGAGCAGTACTTC	CASSQGTGVGSYEQYF
.	TRBD2	TRBV2	TRBJ2-1	TGTGCCAGCAAGTTCCGTCTAGCGGGAGGCGGGGATGAGCAGTTCTTC	CASKFRLAGGGDEQFF
.	.	TRBV28	TRBJ2-7	TGTGCCAGTAGGGGTCCCTACGAGCAGTACTTC	CASRGPYEQYF
.	.	TRBV18	TRBJ1-1	TGTGCCAGCTCAGGGGAGATGGTGTTAGGAGCTTTCTTT	CASSGEMVLGAFF
.	TRBD2	TRBV5-6	TRBJ2-5	TGTGCCAGCAGCTTCCTAGCGGGAGTTGAAGAGACCCAGTACTTC	CASSFLAGVEETQYF
few	.	TRBV2	TRBJ2-2	TGTGCCAGCAGTAACGGTCACACCGGGGAGCTGTTTTTT	CASSNGHTGELFF
.	.	TRBV15	TRBJ2-7	TGTGCCACCAGCACCGACTATACGTACGAGCAGTACTTC	CATSTDYTYEQYF
.	.	TRBV28	TRBJ1-4	TGTGCCAGCAGCCTTAGGGGTGGAAATGAAAAACTGTTTTTT	CASSLRGGNEKLFF
once	TRBD1	TRBV19	TRBJ1-2	TGTGCCAGTAGTAGCTCTGGGGACAGGCGCTATGGCTACACCTTC	CASSSSGDRRYGYTF
.	.	TRBV13	TRBJ2-1	TGTGCCAGCAGCTTAGTGACAGAGCAGTTCTTC	CASSLVTEQFF
.	.	TRBV4-3	TRBJ2-2	TGCGCCAGCAGCCATAGCGGCGGAAACACCGGGGAGCTGTTTTTT	CASSHSGGNTGELFF
.	TRBD1	TRBV6-6	TRBJ1-1	TGTGCCAGCAGGGGACAGATGAACACTGAAGCTTTCTTT	CASRGQMNTEAFF
.	.	TRBV6-5	TRBJ1-6	TGTGCCAGCTCCCAAAGGTCGGGGATTGATTCACCCCTCCACTTT	CASSQRSGIDSPLHF
.	.	TRBV7-2	TRBJ2-7	TGTGCCAGCAGCCACAGACTAGTTTCCTACGAGCAGTACTTC	CASSHRLVSYEQYF